Below, 2 T cell receptor beta chains from the same sample are listed, as sequenced in a study of cytomegalovirus exposure and HLA in healthy donors. The PCR used 60 Vbeta and 13 Jbeta primers. Produced via immunoSEQ multiplex PCR; TCRdb's table is partial and in-frame only. There are about 140,000 clones in the sample; approximately 80% occur only once, and more than 3.5% lies in the top ten. Material for sequencing was PBMCs. The receptors come from a woman in her thirties or forties in good health and CMV-seropositive.

The rearrangement uses TRBV28 and TRBJ2-1; 7 bases align to TRBD2. The CDR3 is made up of 15 amino acids. Germline assignment: CDR1 MDHEN and CDR2 SYDVKM. The V segment lost 2 bases and the J segment 2 bases; nucleotides outside the gene matches: 3. The CDR3 region has the DNA TGTGCCAGCAGTTTAAGCGGGACTGCCTACAATGAGCAGTTCTTC. Translation: CASSLSGTAYNEQFF.

The chain uses TRBV23-1 and TRBJ2-3; 12 positions match TRBD2. TRBV23-1 is placed among ORFs of uncertain function. Trimming at V came to 4 bases and at J to 5 bases, leaving 13 bases not matched to a gene. This CDR3 comprises 18 residues. CDR3 sequence: CASSRGQTSGRLGDTQYF. The CDR3 nucleotides are TGCGCCAGCAGTCGAGGACAGACTAGCGGGAGATTGGGAGATACGCAGTATTTT.